These T cell receptor beta chains were read from a single sample in a study of T cells in Graves' hyperthyroidism and ophthalmopathy. TCRdb independently ran MiXCR on the multiplex PCR reads; one entry per CDR3 protein. The repertoire includes hundreds of thousands of distinct CDR3 sequences, over 20% of them detected once, and around 60% sits in the top ten. What was sequenced was blood. These receptors all stem from a young man with Graves' ophthalmopathy. Both conserved end residues are part of each CDR3. Each record gives: D gene, clone size, J gene, V gene, CDR3 DNA, CDR3 protein. The D gene is left open where the match is weak. Rows may omit the clone size; those that give it use once, few, many or a size class.

d_call: TRBD2
clone_size: few
j_call: TRBJ2-1
v_call: TRBV14
cdr3_nt: TGTGCCAGCAGCCAAGATAGCGGGTACTACAATGAGCAGTTCTTC
cdr3_aa: CASSQDSGYYNEQFF

d_call: TRBD2
clone_size: .
j_call: TRBJ2-7
v_call: TRBV2
cdr3_nt: TGTGCCAGCAGCGACCAGGGACTAGCGGTCTACGAGCAGTACTTC
cdr3_aa: CASSDQGLAVYEQYF

d_call: .
clone_size: .
j_call: TRBJ2-7
v_call: TRBV5-4
cdr3_nt: TGTGCCAGCAGCTTGGCCGGTGTCAGGGGGGCCGAGCAGTACTTC
cdr3_aa: CASSLAGVRGAEQYF

d_call: .
clone_size: few
j_call: TRBJ1-1
v_call: TRBV30
cdr3_nt: TGTGCCTGGAGACAGCTTTGGGCTGAAGCTTTCTTT
cdr3_aa: CAWRQLWAEAFF

d_call: .
clone_size: .
j_call: TRBJ2-5
v_call: TRBV7-3
cdr3_nt: TGTGCCAGCAGCCCCGGGGCGTCAGCACAAGAGACCCAGTACTTC
cdr3_aa: CASSPGASAQETQYF

d_call: .
clone_size: few
j_call: TRBJ2-7
v_call: TRBV29-1
cdr3_nt: TGCAGCGTTCCTAACCCCGGGGGCGTCTACGAGCAGTACTTC
cdr3_aa: CSVPNPGGVYEQYF

d_call: .
clone_size: few
j_call: TRBJ2-1
v_call: TRBV30
cdr3_nt: TGTGCCTGGACCCAGGGGTTCTCCTACAATGAGCAGTTCTTC
cdr3_aa: CAWTQGFSYNEQFF

d_call: .
clone_size: .
j_call: TRBJ2-5
v_call: TRBV5-4
cdr3_nt: TGTGCCAGCAGCCAGGACTGGGAAGGGACCCAGTACTTC
cdr3_aa: CASSQDWEGTQYF

d_call: .
clone_size: .
j_call: TRBJ1-5
v_call: TRBV12-3/TRBV12-4
cdr3_nt: TGTGCCAGCAGTTTCACAGGAGGTAGCAATCAGCCCCAGCATTTT
cdr3_aa: CASSFTGGSNQPQHF

d_call: .
clone_size: .
j_call: TRBJ2-5
v_call: TRBV10-3
cdr3_nt: TGTGCCATCAGTGGTGGGTCAAGGGAGACCCAGTACTTC
cdr3_aa: CAISGGSRETQYF

d_call: .
clone_size: medium-sized
j_call: TRBJ2-7
v_call: TRBV12-5
cdr3_nt: TGTGCTAGTGGTCCTGGACGCAACTCCTACGAGCAGTACTTC
cdr3_aa: CASGPGRNSYEQYF

d_call: TRBD2
clone_size: many
j_call: TRBJ2-7
v_call: TRBV30
cdr3_nt: TGTGCCTGTTCACCGGGACTAACCTACGAGCAGTACTTC
cdr3_aa: CACSPGLTYEQYF

d_call: .
clone_size: .
j_call: TRBJ2-7
v_call: TRBV18
cdr3_nt: TGTGCCAGCTCACCCTCGGGACCATTCGACGAGCAGTACTTC
cdr3_aa: CASSPSGPFDEQYF

d_call: TRBD2
clone_size: .
j_call: TRBJ2-1
v_call: TRBV5-1
cdr3_nt: TGCGCCAGCAGCCCGAGGAGCGGGAAACTCTACAATGAGCAGTTCTTC
cdr3_aa: CASSPRSGKLYNEQFF

d_call: TRBD2
clone_size: .
j_call: TRBJ2-1
v_call: TRBV14
cdr3_nt: TGTGCCAGCAGCCAGGAGCGGGGGCCGAGCTCCTACAATGAGCAGTTCTTC
cdr3_aa: CASSQERGPSSYNEQFF

d_call: .
clone_size: .
j_call: TRBJ2-7
v_call: TRBV27
cdr3_nt: TGTGCCAGCAGTTTCTTTGCAGGGGAATACGAGCAGTACTTC
cdr3_aa: CASSFFAGEYEQYF

d_call: .
clone_size: .
j_call: TRBJ2-5
v_call: TRBV7-9
cdr3_nt: TGTGCCAGCACCCAAACCCCAGGAGCGAGGGAGACCCAGTACTTC
cdr3_aa: CASTQTPGARETQYF

d_call: .
clone_size: many
j_call: TRBJ2-7
v_call: TRBV20-1
cdr3_nt: TGCAGTGCTAGAACGGGAGCCGCCTACGAGCAGTACTTC
cdr3_aa: CSARTGAAYEQYF

d_call: TRBD2
clone_size: .
j_call: TRBJ2-3
v_call: TRBV24-1
cdr3_nt: TGTGCCACCAGTGAGGCGGGAGTGTCTGCAGATACGCAGTATTTT
cdr3_aa: CATSEAGVSADTQYF

d_call: .
clone_size: .
j_call: TRBJ2-5
v_call: TRBV11-1
cdr3_nt: TGTGCCAGCAGCCCCCCAGGGCGTTGGCAAGAGACCCAGTACTTC
cdr3_aa: CASSPPGRWQETQYF

d_call: .
clone_size: .
j_call: TRBJ2-7
v_call: TRBV7-9
cdr3_nt: TGTGCCACCGCCGGGGCATTGGACGAGCAGTACTTC
cdr3_aa: CATAGALDEQYF

d_call: .
clone_size: few
j_call: TRBJ1-5
v_call: TRBV28
cdr3_nt: TGTGCCAGCAGTTTTGTCAGGGTCTCGCAGCCCCAGCATTTT
cdr3_aa: CASSFVRVSQPQHF

d_call: TRBD2
clone_size: many
j_call: TRBJ2-7
v_call: TRBV30
cdr3_nt: TGTGCCTGGAGTGTAGGACTAGCGGGAGGGCAGCAGTACTTC
cdr3_aa: CAWSVGLAGGQQYF

d_call: TRBD1
clone_size: .
j_call: TRBJ2-3
v_call: TRBV18
cdr3_nt: TGTGCCAGCTCACCTGGACAGGGGACGGGAGATACGCAGTATTTT
cdr3_aa: CASSPGQGTGDTQYF

d_call: TRBD2
clone_size: .
j_call: TRBJ2-1
v_call: TRBV10-1
cdr3_nt: TGCGCCAGCCACCGACTAGCGGCACACTCCTACAATGAGCAGTTCTTC
cdr3_aa: CASHRLAAHSYNEQFF

d_call: .
clone_size: .
j_call: TRBJ2-7
v_call: TRBV27
cdr3_nt: TGTGCCAGCAGTTTGGGGGGAGAATACGAGCAGTACTTC
cdr3_aa: CASSLGGEYEQYF

d_call: TRBD2
clone_size: few
j_call: TRBJ2-1
v_call: TRBV5-1
cdr3_nt: TGCGCCAGCAGCTTGGTTGGCGGGAGTGCCAATGAGCAGTTCTTC
cdr3_aa: CASSLVGGSANEQFF

d_call: .
clone_size: .
j_call: TRBJ2-2
v_call: TRBV7-9
cdr3_nt: TGTGCCAGCAGCTTAGCCCACACGCAGAACACCGGGGAGCTGTTTTTT
cdr3_aa: CASSLAHTQNTGELFF

d_call: TRBD1
clone_size: few
j_call: TRBJ2-2
v_call: TRBV7-8
cdr3_nt: TGTGCCAGCAGCTCGAACAGGGGAGTGGGCACCGGGGAGCTGTTTTTT
cdr3_aa: CASSSNRGVGTGELFF

d_call: TRBD2
clone_size: .
j_call: TRBJ2-3
v_call: TRBV3-1
cdr3_nt: TGTGCCAGCAGCCAACCCACTCGGACTAGCGGAAATACGCAGTATTTT
cdr3_aa: CASSQPTRTSGNTQYF

d_call: .
clone_size: .
j_call: TRBJ2-5
v_call: TRBV12-3/TRBV12-4
cdr3_nt: TGTGCCAGCAGTACATTTGACAGTGGCCCGCAAGAGACCCAGTACTTC
cdr3_aa: CASSTFDSGPQETQYF

d_call: TRBD2
clone_size: many
j_call: TRBJ2-1
v_call: TRBV7-9
cdr3_nt: TGTGCCAGCAGCTTGAGGATAGCGGGAGGACTAGCTGAGCAGTTCTTC
cdr3_aa: CASSLRIAGGLAEQFF

d_call: .
clone_size: many
j_call: TRBJ1-1
v_call: TRBV28
cdr3_nt: TGTGCCAGCACCACCCTCGGGGGGGGTTTGACTGAAGCTTTCTTT
cdr3_aa: CASTTLGGGLTEAFF

d_call: TRBD1
clone_size: .
j_call: TRBJ1-5
v_call: TRBV27
cdr3_nt: TGTGCCAGCAGTATTACCGGGACAGCTTTTCAGCCCCAGCATTTT
cdr3_aa: CASSITGTAFQPQHF

d_call: TRBD1
clone_size: .
j_call: TRBJ1-6
v_call: TRBV12-3/TRBV12-4
cdr3_nt: TGTGCCAGCAGGCTTTCCCAGGGGGCCCTCCACTTT
cdr3_aa: CASRLSQGALHF

d_call: TRBD1
clone_size: .
j_call: TRBJ1-2
v_call: TRBV3-1
cdr3_nt: TGTGCCAGCTCACAAAAGGACAGGGCGTCCTATGGCTACACCTTC
cdr3_aa: CASSQKDRASYGYTF

d_call: TRBD1
clone_size: few
j_call: TRBJ1-1
v_call: TRBV5-6
cdr3_nt: TGTGCCAGCAGCCAGACAGGGGATACTGAAGCTTTCTTT
cdr3_aa: CASSQTGDTEAFF

d_call: .
clone_size: few
j_call: TRBJ2-3
v_call: TRBV4-1
cdr3_nt: TGCGCCAGCAGCCAAGTAGTAGTACTCGAGACAGATACGCAGTATTTT
cdr3_aa: CASSQVVVLETDTQYF

d_call: .
clone_size: few
j_call: TRBJ1-2
v_call: TRBV6-1
cdr3_nt: TGTGCCTGCCGGACGGGGCTCGTCTATGGCTACACCTTC
cdr3_aa: CACRTGLVYGYTF

d_call: TRBD1
clone_size: few
j_call: TRBJ1-2
v_call: TRBV20-1
cdr3_nt: TGCAGTGCTAGATTTCGTCAGGGACAGGGCCTCTATGGCTACACCTTC
cdr3_aa: CSARFRQGQGLYGYTF

d_call: .
clone_size: .
j_call: TRBJ2-7
v_call: TRBV2
cdr3_nt: TGTGCCAGCAGTGGAGGGATCACCTACGAGCAGTACTTC
cdr3_aa: CASSGGITYEQYF

d_call: TRBD2
clone_size: .
j_call: TRBJ2-3
v_call: TRBV5-1
cdr3_nt: TGCGCCAGCAGCTTGGGACTAGCGGGAGGGGATACGCAGTATTTT
cdr3_aa: CASSLGLAGGDTQYF